Shown below are 27 T cell receptor beta chains from a single sample sequenced in a study of cytomegalovirus exposure and HLA in healthy donors. PCR was performed using 60 Vbeta and 13 Jbeta primers. Clones were read by immunoSEQ multiplex PCR, and TCRdb kept only the in-frame ones, dropping some. This repertoire shows under 150,000 clones, roughly 69% found once; its top ten account for 9.5%. The source material was PBMCs. The receptors were gathered from a woman aged 40 to 50 in good health and CMV-seropositive.

The J gene is TRBJ2-1, the V gene TRBV7-9; tentative D call: TRBD2 (5 bases). This CDR3 has 12 amino acids. Germline CDR1 and CDR2: SEHNR and FQNEAQ (reference sequence). Trimming left V 3 bases short and J 7 bases short, with 7 bases between. The CDR3 coding sequence is TGTGCCAGCAGCTTCGGGGTAAATGAGCAGTTCTTC. This translates into CASSFGVNEQFF.

The V and J genes are TRBV7-9 and TRBJ2-5; TRBD1 is a possible D gene (5 bases). There are 14 residues in the CDR3. Trimming cost V 2 bases and J 0 bases, with 7 bases left between them. In germline, CDR1 is SEHNR, CDR2 FQNEAQ (reference sequence). CDR3 coding DNA: TGTGCCAGCAGCTTAAGGACAAACCAAGAGACCCAGTACTTC. Encoded protein: CASSLRTNQETQYF.

The chain links TRBV19 to TRBJ2-7; 12 bases match TRBD2. Trimming at V came to 6 bases and at J to 2 bases, leaving 5 bases not matched to a gene. CDR3 length: 15 residues. CDR1 LNHDA and CDR2 SQIVND come from the germline V gene (reference sequence). The CDR3 DNA reads as TGTGCCAGTAGCCACTCTAGCGGGAGGGCCTACGAGCAGTACTTC. Amino acids: CASSHSSGRAYEQYF.

This clone was counted between two and nine times. This CDR3 reads CAISGGSNEKLFF. CDR3 coding DNA: TGTGCCATCTCTGGAGGATCTAATGAAAAACTGTTTTTT. J is TRBJ1-4 and V is TRBV10-3; no clear D gene. This CDR3 has 13 residues. Trimming took 8 bases from V and 3 from J, leaving 10 bases between them. Germline CDR1 ENHRY, CDR2 SYGVKD.

The rearrangement joins TRBV27 to TRBJ1-3; D ambiguous. V lost 8 bases, J lost 1 base, and 15 bases lay in between. Germline assignment: CDR1 MNHEY and CDR2 SMNVEV (reference sequence). CDR3 size: 15 residues. The CDR3 coding sequence is TGTGCCAGCGGAGACCTATGGAGTTCTGGAAACACCATATATTTT. It translates to CASGDLWSSGNTIYF.

J is TRBJ2-1 and V is TRBV7-3; D may be TRBD2 (5 bases). Germline CDR1 and CDR2: SGHTA and FQGTGA. This CDR3 spans 11 amino acids. V was trimmed by 5 bases and J by 6 bases, leaving 5 bases between them. CDR3 loop: CASSRGNEQFF. The CDR3 region has the DNA TGTGCCAGCAGCCGGGGCAATGAGCAGTTCTTC.

A single count supports this clone. The V gene is TRBV6-6, the J gene TRBJ1-5, with 11 bases aligning to TRBD1. The CDR3 length is 13 residues. Germline CDR1 reads MNHNY; CDR2 reads SVGAGI (reference sequence). After removal of 6 bases from V and 15 bases from J, the junction contained 10 bases not matched to a gene. In nucleotides, the CDR3 is TGTGCCAGCAGGGACAGGGGGCTCGAGGGCGCGCATTTT. Encoded protein: CASRDRGLEGAHF.

The chain uses TRBV5-1 and TRBJ2-7; D gene ambiguous. The CDR3 runs 13 residues. Per the germline V gene, CDR1 is SGHRS and CDR2 is YFSETQ. V lost 8 bases and J lost 1, with 13 bases in between. The CDR3 DNA reads TGCGCCAGAGTCGCGTCATTTTCCTACGAGCAGTACTTC. Its protein product is CARVASFSYEQYF.

This clone was counted only a few times. V is TRBV27 and J is TRBJ2-6; 7 positions match TRBD1. With 10 bases clipped from V and 0 bases from J, the junction kept 9 bases outside the gene matches. Germline loops: CDR1 MNHEY, CDR2 SMNVEV (reference sequence). The CDR3 runs 16 residues. The CDR3 here is CATSGQSSSGANVLTF. For the CDR3, the DNA is TGTGCCACCTCGGGACAGTCTAGCTCTGGGGCCAACGTCCTGACTTTC.

CDR3 in amino acids: CASSQDWRALNTEAFF. The DNA of the CDR3 is TGCGCCAGCAGCCAAGATTGGAGGGCCCTGAACACTGAAGCTTTCTTT. The chain employs TRBV4-3 and TRBJ1-1; no firm D call. Trimming took 0 bases from V and 0 from J, leaving 11 bases between them. The CDR3 totals 16 residues. Germline CDR1 LGHNA, CDR2 YSLEER.

The V and J genes are TRBV9 and TRBJ2-5, with D maybe TRBD2 (6 bases). The last part of the DNA fits TRBJ2-7 better; the J call may be wrong. Germline values: CDR1 SGDLS, CDR2 YYNGEE. This CDR3 has 15 residues. CDR3 DNA: TGTGCCAGCAGCGTTGGGGAGGCTGGCTCCTACGAGCAGTACTTC. Translating gives CASSVGEAGSYEQYF.

The chain links TRBV7-2 to TRBJ2-2; 14 nucleotides agree with TRBD2. J was trimmed by 2 bases and V by 6 bases; bases with no gene match: 5. This CDR3 region has 17 residues. Germline V gene data show CDR1 as SGHTA and CDR2 as FQGNSA. The CDR3 reads CASSPGLAGVNTGELFF. CDR3 bases: TGTGCCAGCAGTCCGGGACTAGCGGGAGTTAACACCGGGGAGCTGTTTTTT.

The chain joins TRBV6-1 to TRBJ2-3; D is perhaps TRBD2 (6 bases). The CDR3 sequence is 13 residues long. CDR1 and CDR2 from the germline V gene are MNHNS and SASEGT. V lost 7 bases and J lost 2, with 10 bases in between. The CDR3 spells CASKGGNTDTQYF. The CDR3 DNA reads TGTGCCAGCAAGGGCGGGAACACAGATACGCAGTATTTT.

This clone has a handful of counts. The gene calls are TRBV13 and TRBJ2-2, with 9 bases fitting TRBD2. The V gene's germline CDR1 is PRHDT and CDR2 FYEKMQ (reference sequence). This CDR3 comprises 17 residues. V was clipped by 0 bases and J by 2 bases; unmatched bases: 4. CDR3 sequence (DNA): TGTGCCAGCAGCTTAGGACTGACTAGCGGTAACACCGGGGAGCTGTTTTTT. Translated: CASSLGLTSGNTGELFF.

CDR3 residues: CASSPRVRTLDEQYF. The CDR3 bases are TGTGCCAGCAGCCCCAGGGTTAGAACTTTAGACGAGCAGTACTTC. V gene TRBV11-2 combines with J gene TRBJ2-7, with a tentative D call TRBD1 (5 bases). The V end was cut by 5 bases, the J end by 5 bases, with 19 bases between. The CDR3 sequence is 15 residues long. The V gene's germline CDR1 is SGHAT and CDR2 FQNNGV.

The chain is built from TRBV6-6 and TRBJ2-7; 10 nucleotides agree with TRBD2. Germline-derived CDR1 and CDR2 are MNHNY and SVGAGI (reference sequence). Trimming at V came to 3 bases and at J to 9 bases, leaving 14 bases not matched to a gene. This CDR3 comprises 16 residues. Here the CDR3 reads CASSYTAGTSEHTQYF. In DNA, the CDR3 is TGTGCCAGCAGTTATACAGCCGGGACTAGCGAACACACGCAGTACTTC.

A single count supports this clone. V usage is TRBV19 and J usage is TRBJ1-4, with D possibly TRBD1 on 5 matching bases. Looked up from germline, CDR1 is LNHDA and CDR2 is SQIVND (reference sequence). The CDR3 sequence is 15 residues long. V lost 3 bases to trimming and J lost 5 bases, with 13 bases between them. CDR3 DNA: TGTGCCAGTAGTATCAGCACAGGAGTAAATGAAAAACTGTTTTTT. Residues: CASSISTGVNEKLFF.

The J gene is TRBJ1-2, the V gene TRBV5-1, with a tentative D call TRBD1 (5 bases). The CDR3 is 14 amino acids. The germline V gene has CDR1 SGHRS and CDR2 YFSETQ. V lost 0 bases, J lost 8 bases, and 14 bases lay in between. CDR3: CASSLGGLGWGYTF. CDR3 bases: TGCGCCAGCAGCTTGGGGGGCCTGGGATGGGGCTACACCTTC. Variable domain in full (rest from reference TRBV5-1 and TRBJ1-2): KAGVTQTPRYLIKTRGQQVTLSCSPISGHRSVSWYQQTPGQGLQFLFEYFSETQRNKGNFPGRFSGRQFSNSRSEMNVSTLELGDSALYLCASSLGGLGWGYTFGSGTRLTVV.

This rearrangement joins TRBV28 to TRBJ1-2; D gene unclear. V dropped 6 bases and J dropped 6 bases, with 14 bases sitting between them. This CDR3 region has 13 residues. CDR1 is MDHEN, CDR2 SYDVKM, per germline. The CDR3 loop is CASSPSRENGYTF. The CDR3 region has the DNA TGTGCCAGCAGCCCAAGCCGGGAAAATGGCTACACCTTC.

CDR3 sequence (DNA): TGTGCCAGCAGCGTAGGCCTAGCGGGAGGGGTCGAGCAGTTCTTC. Translated, it gives CASSVGLAGGVEQFF. The rearrangement links TRBV9 to TRBJ2-1; 12 bases fit TRBD2. The germline CDR1 and CDR2 sequences are SGDLS and YYNGEE. Trimming took 0 bases from V and 10 from J; bases not matched to a gene: 5. The CDR3 is 15 amino acids. The full variable domain, with the rest looked up from reference TRBV9 and TRBJ2-1, is DSGVTQTPKHLITATGQRVTLRCSPRSGDLSVYWYQQSLDQGLQFLIQYYNGEERAKGNILERFSAQQFPDLHSELNLSSLELGDSALYFCASSVGLAGGVEQFFGPGTRLTVL.

This clone was seen only a few times. The gene calls are TRBV4-3 and TRBJ1-2; 7 nucleotides line up with TRBD1. Germline trimming cut 0 bases from V and 3 bases from J; bases unmatched to any gene: 7. CDR1 LGHNA and CDR2 YSLEER come from the germline V gene. The CDR3 runs 16 residues. This CDR3 is CASSQEGTGTDYGYTF. The CDR3 DNA sequence: TGCGCCAGCAGCCAAGAGGGAACAGGGACAGACTATGGCTACACCTTC.

The V call is TRBV4-3, the J call TRBJ1-1, with a weak D call TRBD1 (5 bases). Germline V gene lookup returns CDR1 LGHNA and CDR2 YSLEER. CDR3 length: 14 amino acids. V was pared by 0 bases and J by 4 bases, with 9 bases between. CDR3 amino acids: CASSQDPGSTEAFF. The CDR3, as DNA: TGCGCCAGCAGCCAAGATCCAGGGTCCACTGAAGCTTTCTTT.

The chain is built from TRBV11-2 and TRBJ1-1; D unresolved. Trimming removed 5 bases at V and 1 base at J, with 8 bases between. The CDR3 has 13 residues. Germline CDR1 and CDR2: SGHAT and FQNNGV. CDR3 nucleotides: TGTGCCAGCAGCATCGACACGAACACTGAAGCTTTCTTT. It specifies CASSIDTNTEAFF.

Here the CDR3 DNA reads TGCGCCAGAAACAGGACAGGGTTTAACTATGGCTACACCTTC. Translation gives CARNRTGFNYGYTF. The genes are TRBV23-1 and TRBJ1-2; 8 bases agree with TRBD1. TRBV23-1 falls under the ORF class, with uncertain function. The length of the CDR3 is 14 residues. The trim removed 9 bases at V and 1 base at J, leaving 7 bases unmatched.

The genes are TRBV9 and TRBJ1-2; 8 bases line up with TRBD1. The CDR3 sequence is 15 residues long. CDR1 is SGDLS and CDR2 is YYNGEE in the germline V gene. V gave up 6 bases and J gave up 7 bases; unmatched junction bases: 14. The CDR3 region has the DNA TGTGCCAGCACCCGTATAGGGACAGGCGACGGTGGCTACACCTTC. Protein product: CASTRIGTGDGGYTF.

This chain links TRBV27 with TRBJ2-7; TRBD1 might be the D (5 bases). Germline V gives CDR1 MNHEY, CDR2 SMNVEV (reference sequence). Trimming pared 5 bases from V and 7 bases from J, leaving 12 bases between. This CDR3 is built from 12 residues. The CDR3 DNA follows: TGTGCCAGCAGTCCCAACTACAGGGAGCAGTACTTC. Its translation: CASSPNYREQYF.

The rearrangement links TRBV29-1 to TRBJ2-1; 9 nucleotides align to TRBD2. The germline CDR1 and CDR2 sequences are SQVTM and ANQGSEA. The CDR3 extends over 15 amino acids. Germline trimming cut 4 bases from V and 7 bases from J; bases unmatched to any gene: 11. The chain's CDR3 is CSVGLRAGGPNEQFF. The CDR3 DNA sequence: TGCAGCGTTGGACTGAGAGCGGGAGGACCTAATGAGCAGTTCTTC.